This TCR beta chain was documented in a study of CD8+ T cells in alopecia areata. Extracted RNA was reverse transcribed into cDNA, the sequencing template. The repertoire was sequenced with immunoSEQ multiplex PCR; TCRdb's copy has only in-frame clones and lacks some. This table has some 99,000 clones, around 60% appearing once. This sample's treatment: oral pan-JAK inhibitor, 5-10 mg twice daily. The material was CD8+ T cells sorted from blood, obtained at week 4, from a patient treated with tofacitinib. This receptor was taken from a human donor with alopecia areata.

This chain's CDR3 is CASDRGPGQETQYF. Written as DNA, the CDR3 is TGTGCCAGCGACAGGGGGCCTGGGCAAGAGACCCAGTACTTC. The gene calls are TRBV2 and TRBJ2-5, with 10 positions matching TRBD1. CDR1 SNHLY and CDR2 FYNNEI come from the germline V gene. The CDR3 consists of 14 residues. After removal of 8 bases from V and 2 bases from J, the junction contained 5 bases not matched to a gene. The full variable domain, its missing parts supplied by reference TRBV2 and TRBJ2-5, is EPEVTQTPSHQVTQMGQEVILRCVPISNHLYFYWYRQILGQKVEFLVSFYNNEISEKSEIFDDQFSVERPDGSNFTLKIRSTKLEDSAMYFCASDRGPGQETQYFGPGTRLLVL.